This T cell receptor beta chain emerged from a study of T cells in Graves' hyperthyroidism and ophthalmopathy. General study findings and limits: Before onset, by a median of about seven months, the model predicted ophthalmopathy.

There were TCR beta CDR3 regions amplified from RNA transcripts. The study used the HTBI primer set for a first-round RT-PCR of the TCR CDR3. TCRdb redid the calling of the multiplex PCR reads with MiXCR, one entry per CDR3 protein. Here the sample spans hundreds of thousands of distinct CDR3 sequences, 40% to 55% being singletons. Pregnant or lactating patients were excluded, as were those with uncontrolled infection or other autoimmune disease. The CDR3 is 17 residues long. Germline V gene sequence: CDR1 LNHDA, CDR2 SQIVND (reference sequence). The V and J ends lost 3 bases and 0 bases respectively, with 15 bases between them. This clonotype was seen only a few times. Antigen: not known.

The gene calls are TRBV19 and TRBJ1-5; no reliable D call. This clonotype was obtained from an adult man with Graves' disease, either hyperthyroidism or ophthalmopathy (not recorded which). Sequencing was performed on peripheral blood or thyroid tissue (not recorded which). The CDR3 spells CASSIPHTRNSNQPQHF. The DNA for the CDR3 is TGTGCCAGTAGTATCCCTCACACAAGGAATAGCAATCAGCCCCAGCATTTT.